The 2 T cell receptor beta chains in this list originate from one sample, sequenced in a study of molecular identifiers for immune sequencing clone quantification. TCRdb independently ran MiXCR on the PCR reads; one entry per CDR3 protein. The table lists about 640,000 distinct CDR3 sequences, 20% of them singletons. The sample was naive CD8+ T cells from blood, with Jurkat cell RNA spiked in. The subset is: FACS-sorted CD8+CD4-CCR7+CD45RA+ naive T cells. These receptors originate from a human donor in good health. Some libraries in this study had Jurkat cell RNA spiked in.

The count of this clonotype is one. One end of the junction does not line up with germline, which may come from a read error. The chain links TRBV4-1 to TRBJ2-7; TRBD2 might be the D (6 bases). Germline V lookup: CDR1 MGHRA, CDR2 YSYEKL. CDR3 size: 14 residues. CDR3 loop: CASSLMAGSYERYF. CDR3 in DNA: TGCGCCAGCAGCCTGATGGCGGGGAGCTACGAGCGGTACTTC.

The rearrangement uses TRBV6-5 and TRBJ2-2, with 10 nucleotides matching TRBD1. The CDR3 totals 15 residues. Germline CDR1 and CDR2: MNHEY and SVGAGI. V shed 2 bases, J shed 7 bases, and the junction held 4 bases outside the gene matches. The CDR3 DNA sequence: TGTGCCAGCAGTTACGGGACAGGGGAAGGCGGGGAGCTGTTTTTT. Translated: CASSYGTGEGGELFF.